Listed below are T cell receptor beta chains from one sample, sequenced in a study of shared clonotypes between healthy human individuals. TCRdb keeps only in-frame clones here, not all; method: immunoSEQ multiplex PCR. The sample has about half a million clones, roughly 80% seen once. The sequenced sample consisted of PBMCs. Receptors originate from a woman aged 40 to 49 in good health. Some clones in this sample may be carry-over from other donors' samples. Each CDR3 is given with its conserved first and last residue. The order of the fields is clone size, J gene, V gene, D gene, CDR3 DNA, CDR3 protein. D genes are given only for firm matches. The size field is filled for only some rows; it gives once, few, many or a size class.

size: -; J: TRBJ2-3; V: TRBV27; D: -; DNA: TGTGCCAGCAGTCCTCATACTTTTACTCGGCTTTTCCTCGTTAGCACAGATACGCAGTATTTT; CDR3: CASSPHTFTRLFLVSTDTQYF
size: -; J: TRBJ2-3; V: TRBV10-1; D: TRBD2; DNA: TGCGCCAGCAGTGAGTCCATCCTAGCGGACCCCACAGATACGCAGTATTTT; CDR3: CASSESILADPTDTQYF
size: -; J: TRBJ2-3; V: TRBV7-2; D: -; DNA: TGTGCCAGCAGCTTACTAGGCCACCCCACAGATACGCAGTATTTT; CDR3: CASSLLGHPTDTQYF
size: -; J: TRBJ2-1; V: TRBV5-1; D: TRBD2; DNA: TGCGCCAGCCGCCAAGAAGTAGCGGGAGATGTTGAGCAGTTCTTC; CDR3: CASRQEVAGDVEQFF
size: -; J: TRBJ1-1; V: TRBV4-2; D: -; DNA: TGTGCCAGCAGCCGTACAGGGAGCACTGAAGCTTTCTTT; CDR3: CASSRTGSTEAFF
size: many; J: TRBJ1-1; V: TRBV28; D: -; DNA: TGTGCCAGCAGTTTACCGGGTCACGGTGCTAAAGCTTTCTTT; CDR3: CASSLPGHGAKAFF
size: -; J: TRBJ2-1; V: TRBV4-1; D: -; DNA: TGCGCCAGCAGATCCACCTACAATGAGCAGTTCTTC; CDR3: CASRSTYNEQFF
size: many; J: TRBJ1-6; V: TRBV5-1; D: -; DNA: TGCGCCAGCAGTCCGGATTATAATTCACCCCTCCACTTT; CDR3: CASSPDYNSPLHF
size: -; J: TRBJ2-6; V: TRBV27; D: -; DNA: TGTGCCAGCAGCCGGGACTCTGGGACCAACGTCCTGACTTTC; CDR3: CASSRDSGTNVLTF
size: many; J: TRBJ2-5; V: TRBV7-2; D: -; DNA: TGTGCCAGCAGCTTAAACAATCCTCGTACCGCACAAGAGACCCAGTACTTC; CDR3: CASSLNNPRTAQETQYF
size: -; J: TRBJ2-3; V: TRBV7-9; D: -; DNA: TGTGCCAGCAGCTCCGGGCAAACGCAGTATTTT; CDR3: CASSSGQTQYF
size: -; J: TRBJ1-1; V: TRBV5-1; D: -; DNA: TGCGCCAGCAGCTTGGAGTCCCCGGCCACTGAAGCTTTCTTT; CDR3: CASSLESPATEAFF
size: once; J: TRBJ1-3; V: TRBV5-5; D: -; DNA: TGTGCCAGCAGCTTCAGGACAGTCTCTGGAAACACCATATATTTT; CDR3: CASSFRTVSGNTIYF
size: -; J: TRBJ1-2; V: TRBV9; D: TRBD1; DNA: TGTGCCAGCAGCGCCTCCGGGACAGCTAACTATGGCTACACCTTC; CDR3: CASSASGTANYGYTF
size: -; J: TRBJ1-2; V: TRBV28; D: -; DNA: TGTGCCAGCAACCTAAGCTTGGGGGGGCATGGCTACACCTTC; CDR3: CASNLSLGGHGYTF
size: many; J: TRBJ2-1; V: TRBV2; D: TRBD2; DNA: TGTGCCAGCACCCTAGCGGGAGGGCTAAATTACAATGAGCAGTTCTTC; CDR3: CASTLAGGLNYNEQFF
size: -; J: TRBJ2-2; V: TRBV7-9; D: -; DNA: TGTGCCAGCAGCCTCTCAGGCCGAGCTCTTAACACCGGGGAGCTGTTTTTT; CDR3: CASSLSGRALNTGELFF
size: -; J: TRBJ2-1; V: TRBV5-1; D: -; DNA: TGCGCCAGCAGCTTGGCTCCTGCGGGACGGAGTAATGAGCAGTTCTTC; CDR3: CASSLAPAGRSNEQFF
size: -; J: TRBJ2-7; V: TRBV10-1; D: TRBD1; DNA: TGCGCCAGCAGCCCAGACAGGGCCGGGTACGAGCAGTACTTC; CDR3: CASSPDRAGYEQYF
size: -; J: TRBJ2-1; V: TRBV7-3; D: -; DNA: TGTGCCAGCAGCGCAGGGGCCGATGAGCAGTTCTTC; CDR3: CASSAGADEQFF
size: -; J: TRBJ2-3; V: TRBV7-6; D: TRBD2; DNA: TGTGCCAGCAGCTCCGGACTAGCGGGAGGATCAGATACGCAGTATTTT; CDR3: CASSSGLAGGSDTQYF
size: many; J: TRBJ1-3; V: TRBV6-5; D: -; DNA: TGTGCCAGCTGTCCTTCTGGGGGAAACACCATATATTTT; CDR3: CASCPSGGNTIYF
size: -; J: TRBJ2-7; V: TRBV5-1; D: -; DNA: TGCGCCAGCCGTGCCGGGGCAACAAGCTCCTACGAGCAGTACTTC; CDR3: CASRAGATSSYEQYF
size: -; J: TRBJ2-1; V: TRBV7-9; D: -; DNA: TGTGCCAGCAGCTTAGACGGGGTCAGGGTGATTCGGCGGAATGAGCAGTTCTTC; CDR3: CASSLDGVRVIRRNEQFF
size: -; J: TRBJ2-5; V: TRBV6-5; D: -; DNA: TGTGCCAGCAGTTACTCGATAAGGTTTGGAGAGACCCAGTACTTC; CDR3: CASSYSIRFGETQYF
size: -; J: TRBJ2-1; V: TRBV6-5; D: TRBD2; DNA: TGTGCCAGCAGTCGGACTAGCGGGGGATACAATGAGCAGTTCTTC; CDR3: CASSRTSGGYNEQFF
size: -; J: TRBJ2-2; V: TRBV27; D: -; DNA: TGTGCCAGCAGAAGAGATTGGACGAGCACCGGGGAGCTGTTTTTT; CDR3: CASRRDWTSTGELFF
size: -; J: TRBJ2-3; V: TRBV19; D: -; DNA: TGTGCCAGTAGTTCCACAGGGCCCACAGATACGCAGTATTTT; CDR3: CASSSTGPTDTQYF
size: -; J: TRBJ2-1; V: TRBV11-2; D: -; DNA: TGTGCCAGCAGCTGGAAACTGGGACTCCCTGATACCAATGAGCAGTTCTTC; CDR3: CASSWKLGLPDTNEQFF
size: once; J: TRBJ2-3; V: TRBV18; D: TRBD1; DNA: TGTGCCAGCTCACCACCTACACAGGGGGTCGGAGATACGCAGTATTTT; CDR3: CASSPPTQGVGDTQYF
size: once; J: TRBJ2-2; V: TRBV4-1; D: -; DNA: TGCGCCAGCAGCCAACACGGGACATCGGTCGGGGAGCTGTTTTTT; CDR3: CASSQHGTSVGELFF
size: -; J: TRBJ2-4; V: TRBV4-1; D: -; DNA: TGCGCCAGCAGCCCCGACACCTCACTAGCCAAAAACATTCAGTACTTC; CDR3: CASSPDTSLAKNIQYF
size: -; J: TRBJ2-7; V: TRBV18; D: TRBD2; DNA: TGTGCCAGCTCAGGACTGGACCGGGGGGGGTACGAGCAGTACTTC; CDR3: CASSGLDRGGYEQYF
size: -; J: TRBJ2-7; V: TRBV27; D: -; DNA: TGTGCCAGCAGCCGGGACGGCCCCTACGAGCAGTACTTC; CDR3: CASSRDGPYEQYF
size: -; J: TRBJ2-1; V: TRBV9; D: -; DNA: TGTGCCAGCAGCCCTAGACACCGAAAATTACAGTTCTTC; CDR3: CASSPRHRKLQFF
size: -; J: TRBJ2-5; V: TRBV6-6; D: -; DNA: TGTGCCAGCAGTAAGGACGGGCTGGAGACCCAGTACTTC; CDR3: CASSKDGLETQYF
size: -; J: TRBJ2-7; V: TRBV30; D: -; DNA: TGTGCCTGGAGTATTCAGGGTTACGAGCAGTACTTC; CDR3: CAWSIQGYEQYF
size: -; J: TRBJ1-2; V: TRBV6-5; D: -; DNA: TGTGCCAGCAGTAACCCTCGGGCACCTTATGGCTACACCTTC; CDR3: CASSNPRAPYGYTF
size: many; J: TRBJ1-1; V: TRBV11-3; D: -; DNA: TGTGCCAGCAGCTTATTTTTGAACACTGAAGCTTTCTTT; CDR3: CASSLFLNTEAFF
size: -; J: TRBJ2-3; V: TRBV5-5; D: TRBD2; DNA: TGTGCCAGCAGCTTGGCGGGACTAGCGGGAGTGGATAGCACAGATACGCAGTATTTT; CDR3: CASSLAGLAGVDSTDTQYF
size: -; J: TRBJ1-5; V: TRBV7-6; D: -; DNA: TGTGCCAGCAGCTTAGCGCGGTTCCCGACTAGCAATCAGCCCCAGCATTTT; CDR3: CASSLARFPTSNQPQHF
size: -; J: TRBJ2-4; V: TRBV7-3; D: -; DNA: TGTGCCAGCAGCTTAACGGGCCCGGGAGCCGGAGCCGGCATTCAGTACTTC; CDR3: CASSLTGPGAGAGIQYF
size: -; J: TRBJ2-3; V: TRBV30; D: -; DNA: TGTGCCTGGAGTGTGGCGTATAGCACAGATACGCAGTATTTT; CDR3: CAWSVAYSTDTQYF
size: -; J: TRBJ2-2; V: TRBV25-1; D: -; DNA: TGTGCCAGCGAGAGACCCGGGGAGCTGTTTTTT; CDR3: CASERPGELFF
size: once; J: TRBJ1-1; V: TRBV18; D: TRBD1; DNA: TGTGCCAGCTCACTGGACAGGGAGAGGAGTCGGAACACTGAAGCTTTCTTT; CDR3: CASSLDRERSRNTEAFF
size: -; J: TRBJ2-7; V: TRBV7-2; D: -; DNA: TGTGCCAGCAGCACGCCCTACGAGCAGTACTTC; CDR3: CASSTPYEQYF